What follows are 31 T cell receptor beta chains derived from one specimen sequenced in a study of blood T cell repertoires in COVID-19. Clones were read by immunoSEQ multiplex PCR, and TCRdb kept only the in-frame ones, dropping some. This sample has roughly 170,000 clones, with more than 65% found just once. The sample comprised PBMCs or T cells enriched from blood (not recorded which). These receptors were collected from a woman aged 35 to 49 with acute COVID-19.

The table lists this clone with a few counts. The V call is TRBV9, the J call TRBJ2-2, with 10 bases matching TRBD1. The V and J ends lost 7 bases and 3 bases, in that order; junction bases with no gene match: 6. Germline V gene data show CDR1 as SGDLS and CDR2 as YYNGEE. The CDR3 length is 15 residues. Here the CDR3 reads CASRQGARDTGELFF. DNA of the CDR3: TGTGCCAGCCGACAGGGGGCGCGGGACACCGGGGAGCTGTTTTTT.

This clone has only a few counts. The chain is built from TRBV10-3 and TRBJ1-1; a possible D gene is TRBD1 (6 bases). The germline CDR1 and CDR2 sequences are ENHRY and SYGVKD. Trimming left V 6 bases short and J 0 bases short, with 14 bases between. This CDR3 region has 15 residues. The CDR3: CAIRGGAGMNTEAFF. CDR3 coding DNA: TGTGCCATCAGGGGGGGGGCAGGGATGAACACTGAAGCTTTCTTT.

The chain recombines TRBV10-3 with TRBJ1-5, with a weak D call TRBD1 (5 bases). The germline gives CDR1 ENHRY, CDR2 SYGVKD. This CDR3 is 15 amino acids long. The V gene lost 8 bases and the J gene lost 2 bases, with 16 bases spanning the gap. CDR3 protein: CAISGGVDGNQPQHF. Written as DNA, the CDR3 is TGTGCCATCTCGGGAGGGGTTGACGGCAATCAGCCCCAGCATTTT.

This clone was counted only a few times. V and J are TRBV5-1 and TRBJ2-7, with no clear D. V lost 0 bases and J 6 bases, leaving 4 bases between the germline ends. CDR3 length: 11 residues. The germline V gene encodes CDR1 SGHRS and CDR2 YFSETQ. The CDR3 region is CASSLAGEQYF. The CDR3 coding sequence is TGCGCCAGCAGCTTGGCCGGCGAGCAGTACTTC.

CDR3 protein: CASSPRQASTDTQYF. The CDR3, as DNA: TGTGCCAGCTCACCACGTCAGGCGAGCACAGATACGCAGTATTTT. The rearrangement uses TRBV18 and TRBJ2-3; D is unresolved. V lost 1 base, J lost 0 bases, and 8 bases lay in between. The length of the CDR3 is 15 residues. The V gene's germline CDR1 is KGHSH and CDR2 LQKENI.

V usage is TRBV15 and J usage is TRBJ2-6; D is possibly TRBD1 (5 bases). Germline CDR1 is LNHNV and CDR2 is YYDKDF (reference sequence). Trimming removed 1 base at V and 2 bases at J, with 9 bases between. The CDR3 runs to 16 residues. The CDR3 protein is CATSRGQGPGANVLTF. The CDR3 DNA sequence: TGTGCCACCAGCAGAGGCCAGGGCCCTGGGGCCAACGTCCTGACTTTC.

The DNA for the CDR3 is TGTGCCATCAGTGTGCTCGGGGAGCAGTTCTTC. As protein: CAISVLGEQFF. The J gene is TRBJ2-1, the V gene TRBV10-3; D is ambiguous. Germline V CDR1 and CDR2: ENHRY, SYGVKD. V gave up 4 bases and J gave up 10 bases, with 8 bases separating them. CDR3 length equals 11 residues.

This chain connects TRBV5-1 to TRBJ1-2; D perhaps matches TRBD1 (5 bases). V was pared by 0 bases and J by 6 bases, with 9 bases between. CDR3 size: 13 residues. Germline CDR1 is SGHRS and CDR2 is YFSETQ. The CDR3 region is CASSLAGKDGYTF. In nucleotides, the CDR3 is TGCGCCAGCAGCTTGGCAGGGAAGGATGGCTACACCTTC. Filled out from reference TRBV5-1 and TRBJ1-2, the complete variable domain reads KAGVTQTPRYLIKTRGQQVTLSCSPISGHRSVSWYQQTPGQGLQFLFEYFSETQRNKGNFPGRFSGRQFSNSRSEMNVSTLELGDSALYLCASSLAGKDGYTFGSGTRLTVV.

This chain joins TRBV5-1 and TRBJ1-6, with 11 bases aligning to TRBD1. V was pared by 0 bases and J by 13 bases, with 12 bases of the junction left unmatched. Germline V gives CDR1 SGHRS, CDR2 YFSETQ. The CDR3 sequence is 17 residues long. The CDR3 reads CASSLGVGQGARSPLHF. The CDR3 DNA sequence: TGCGCCAGCAGCTTGGGGGTAGGACAGGGGGCGCGTTCGCCCCTCCACTTT.

CDR3 amino acids: CASSSREGAQPYNEQFF. CDR3 in DNA: TGTGCCAGCAGCTCCCGTGAGGGGGCCCAGCCCTACAATGAGCAGTTCTTC. V and J are TRBV7-9 and TRBJ2-1; TRBD1 matches at 7 bases. Germline-derived CDR1 and CDR2 are SEHNR and FQNEAQ (reference sequence). Trimming took 4 bases from V and 2 from J; bases not matched to a gene: 11. There are 17 residues in the CDR3.

The chain links TRBV9 to TRBJ2-5; 8 bases are shared with TRBD2. V shed 6 bases, J shed 5 bases, and the junction held 9 bases outside the gene matches. The CDR3 consists of 14 residues. Germline V lookup: CDR1 SGDLS, CDR2 YYNGEE. This chain's CDR3 is CASTREDRSETQYF. For the CDR3, the DNA is TGTGCCAGCACGCGGGAGGACCGGTCGGAGACCCAGTACTTC.

The chain joins TRBV10-3 to TRBJ2-1; 9 bases line up with TRBD1. Germline V lookup: CDR1 ENHRY, CDR2 SYGVKD. This CDR3 comprises 13 residues. Trimming cost V 11 bases and J 6 bases; bases outside gene matches: 8. The CDR3 region is CAFRDREVNEQFF. The CDR3 coding sequence is TGTGCCTTCCGGGACAGGGAGGTCAATGAGCAGTTCTTC.

The chain recombines TRBV27 with TRBJ1-1, with D possibly being TRBD1 (6 bases). The V gene's germline CDR1 is MNHEY and CDR2 SMNVEV (reference sequence). The ends were cut back, 8 bases at V and 5 bases at J, with 18 bases in the middle. There are 14 residues in the CDR3. This CDR3 is CASAVRGIGTEAFF. The CDR3 bases are TGTGCCAGCGCCGTCAGGGGTATCGGAACTGAAGCTTTCTTT.

The chain recombines TRBV5-1 with TRBJ2-1, with D perhaps TRBD2 (6 bases). The germline V and J ends were trimmed by 6 bases and 7 bases, with 20 bases remaining between them. The CDR3 has 15 residues. Germline CDR1 is SGHRS and CDR2 is YFSETQ. CDR3 nucleotide sequence: TGCGCCAGCAACCCCCTTGGCGGGGAAAAAAATGAGCAGTTCTTC. This sequence encodes CASNPLGGEKNEQFF. Supplemented by reference TRBV5-1 and TRBJ2-1, the full variable domain reads KAGVTQTPRYLIKTRGQQVTLSCSPISGHRSVSWYQQTPGQGLQFLFEYFSETQRNKGNFPGRFSGRQFSNSRSEMNVSTLELGDSALYLCASNPLGGEKNEQFFGPGTRLTVL.

This clone was picked up a small number of times. The rearrangement links TRBV4-2 to TRBJ2-6; no clear D. V was trimmed by 6 bases and J by 0 bases, leaving 12 bases between them. CDR1 is LGHNA and CDR2 is YNFKEQ in the germline V gene. There are 16 residues in the CDR3. The CDR3 loop is CASSSQTSSGANVLTF. The CDR3 nucleotides read TGTGCCAGCAGTTCCCAAACAAGCTCTGGGGCCAACGTCCTGACTTTC.

The chain employs TRBV5-4 and TRBJ2-1; 15 nucleotides agree with TRBD2. From germline, CDR1 is SGHNT and CDR2 YYREEE (reference sequence). The junction had 4 bases not matched to a gene; V was cut back by 4 bases and J by 8 bases. The length of the CDR3 is 15 residues. The CDR3 here is CASSTGLAGGHEQFF. DNA for the CDR3: TGTGCCAGCAGCACCGGACTAGCGGGAGGGCATGAGCAGTTCTTC.

CDR3 DNA sequence: TGCGCCAGCAGCAGAGACGGGGACAGGGCTGACTATGGCTACACCTTC. It translates to CASSRDGDRADYGYTF. V usage is TRBV5-1 and J usage is TRBJ1-2; 9 bases are shared with TRBD1. CDR3 length: 16 residues. The J segment lost 3 bases and the V segment lost 4 bases, leaving 10 bases of the junction unmatched. Per germline, CDR1 SGHRS and CDR2 YFSETQ.

This chain links TRBV7-8 with TRBJ1-1; TRBD1 might be the D (5 bases). Germline CDR1 and CDR2: SGHVS and FQNEAQ. Trimming removed 3 bases at V and 5 bases at J, with 10 bases between. The CDR3 runs 13 residues. The CDR3: CASSFGRVTEAFF. Written as DNA, the CDR3 is TGTGCCAGCAGCTTCGGCAGGGTAACTGAAGCTTTCTTT.

This clone was seen more than once but under ten times. The J gene is TRBJ2-3, the V gene TRBV24-1; 8 bases agree with TRBD2. Germline lookup yields CDR1 KGHDR and CDR2 SFDVKD. The CDR3 covers 16 residues. V was clipped by 5 bases and J by 4 bases; unmatched bases: 10. The CDR3 nucleotides are TGTGCCACCAGTGCCAGTCCGGGACTAGGTCCAGATACGCAGTATTTT. It translates to CATSASPGLGPDTQYF.

The rearrangement joins TRBV6-5 to TRBJ2-1; no reliable D call. The germline V gene has CDR1 MNHEY and CDR2 SVGAGI. The CDR3 loop spans 14 amino acids. V lost 4 bases, J lost 0 bases, and 7 bases lay in between. For the CDR3, the DNA is TGTGCCAGCAGTTTACGGAGCTCCTACAATGAGCAGTTCTTC. Its translation is CASSLRSSYNEQFF.

The rearrangement joins TRBV12-1 to TRBJ1-5; the table's D gene call, TRBD1, was not cross checked with the DNA. TRBV12-1 is reported as a pseudogene. CDR3 length equals 21 residues. CDR3 nucleotide sequence: TGTGCCAGCAGCCCCTACCCATGGGAGGACAGGGTCAAACCGGGGGATCAGCCCCAGCATTTT. Protein: CASSPYPWEDRVKPGDQPQHF.

The V and J genes are TRBV9 and TRBJ2-5; TRBD1 agrees at 9 bases. The CDR3 has 14 amino acids. In germline, CDR1 is SGDLS, CDR2 YYNGEE. The V segment lost 6 bases and the J segment 4 bases; nucleotides outside the gene matches: 7. This chain's CDR3 is CASNRDRVGETQYF. DNA for the CDR3: TGTGCCAGCAACCGGGACAGGGTCGGAGAGACCCAGTACTTC.

This sequence joins TRBV4-1 and TRBJ2-1; TRBD1 agrees at 9 bases. Germline V gene lookup returns CDR1 MGHRA and CDR2 YSYEKL. This CDR3 has 14 amino acids. With 4 bases clipped from V and 7 bases from J, the junction kept 5 bases outside the gene matches. The CDR3 reads CASSPRDRVNEQFF. CDR3 DNA sequence: TGCGCCAGCAGCCCCCGGGACAGGGTGAATGAGCAGTTCTTC.

The gene calls are TRBV10-2 and TRBJ1-3; 9 bases map to TRBD1. The CDR3 loop spans 16 amino acids. Germline CDR1 reads WSHSY; CDR2 reads SAAADI. The junction had 8 bases not matched to a gene; V was cut back by 6 bases and J by 2 bases. The DNA for the CDR3 is TGCGCCAGCAGCGAGGACAGGGGTGGTGCTGGAAACACCATATATTTT. Protein product: CASSEDRGGAGNTIYF.

The V call is TRBV5-1, the J call TRBJ2-5; 8 bases line up with TRBD2. The CDR3 is 17 residues long. Trimming cost V 0 bases and J 1 base; bases outside gene matches: 8. Germline CDR1 and CDR2: SGHRS and YFSETQ. CDR3 in amino acids: CASSLGPAGAFQETQYF. DNA of the CDR3: TGCGCCAGCAGCTTGGGTCCAGCGGGAGCCTTCCAAGAGACCCAGTACTTC.

The CDR3 region is CASSSGTGQSNSPLHF. CDR3 nucleotide sequence: TGTGCCAGCAGCTCAGGGACGGGACAGTCTAATTCACCCCTCCACTTT. V gene TRBV5-4 combines with J gene TRBJ1-6; 7 nucleotides line up with TRBD1. CDR1 is SGHNT, CDR2 YYREEE, per germline (reference sequence). V lost 3 bases and J lost 6; bases outside the gene matches: 9. The CDR3 sequence is 16 residues long. The full variable domain, completed using reference TRBV5-4 and TRBJ1-6, is ETGVTQSPTHLIKTRGQQVTLRCSSQSGHNTVSWYQQALGQGPQFIFQYYREEENGRGNFPPRFSGLQFPNYSSELNVNALELDDSALYLCASSSGTGQSNSPLHFGNGTRLTVT.

The chain employs TRBV19 and TRBJ1-4, with 10 nucleotides matching TRBD1. J gave up 7 bases and V 6 bases, and 8 bases lay outside the gene matches. The CDR3 covers 15 residues. Germline CDR1 and CDR2: LNHDA and SQIVND (reference sequence). In DNA form, the CDR3 reads TGTGCCAGTAGCCATTGGGGGACAGGGGTTGAAAAACTGTTTTTT. It yields the protein CASSHWGTGVEKLFF.

The chain has TRBV6-5 and TRBJ1-1, with TRBD1 as a possible D gene (5 bases). V was cut by 6 bases and J by 4 bases, with 12 bases left in between. This CDR3 comprises 13 residues. Germline CDR1 and CDR2: MNHEY and SVGAGI. CDR3 DNA sequence: TGTGCCAGCAGGACAACAGGAGTCACTGAAGCTTTCTTT. Translated, it gives CASRTTGVTEAFF.

This clone appeared many times. This chain connects TRBV6-1 to TRBJ1-1; 9 bases agree with TRBD1. CDR3 length: 16 amino acids. CDR1 MNHNS and CDR2 SASEGT come from the germline V gene. The V gene end was trimmed by 3 bases and the J gene end by 0 bases; junction bases not matched to a gene: 5. The CDR3 loop is CASSEGQGSMNTEAFF. The CDR3 DNA reads as TGTGCCAGCAGTGAGGGACAGGGTAGCATGAACACTGAAGCTTTCTTT.

The chain couples TRBV13 to TRBJ2-3, with TRBD2 matching 13 bases. After removal of 5 bases from V and 4 bases from J, the junction contained 9 bases not matched to a gene. The CDR3 has 17 residues. The V gene's germline CDR1 is PRHDT and CDR2 FYEKMQ (reference sequence). The DNA of the CDR3 is TGTGCCAGCAGCCTCCGGACTAGCGGGAGTATTTCAGATACGCAGTATTTT. It yields the protein CASSLRTSGSISDTQYF.

This chain joins TRBV14 and TRBJ1-1, with D perhaps TRBD1 (6 bases). The CDR3 has 14 amino acids. Between the trimmed V and J ends, which lost 4 bases and 6 bases, there was a span of 15 bases. Germline lookup yields CDR1 SGHDN and CDR2 FVKESK. The CDR3 region is CASSRTQGLSEAFF. CDR3 DNA: TGTGCCAGCAGCCGGACACAGGGATTATCTGAAGCTTTCTTT.